Following are 8 T cell receptor beta chains from one sample sequenced in a study of human T cells and chemical hapten exposure. Using its own MiXCR run on the RACE reads, TCRdb lists one record per CDR3 protein. This table holds a few hundred thousand distinct CDR3 sequences, about 5% found once. Regarding time point: pre-sensitization, week 0. Treatment noted: therapeutic diphenylcyclopropenone sensitization with weekly scalp DPC. The sample consisted of whole blood, taken in connection with sensitization to the hapten diphenylcyclopropenone (DPC). Source of these receptors: a woman aged 18 to 35 with alopecia areata. Some clones in this sample may be carry-over from other donors' samples.

In this sample, this clonotype turned up many times. DNA of the CDR3: TGTGCCAGCTCCGGGTCCATGAATTCACCCCTCCACTTT. It codes for CASSGSMNSPLHF. The chain links TRBV18 to TRBJ1-6; D ambiguous. Trimming took 6 bases from V and 7 from J, leaving 10 bases between them. Germline V gene data show CDR1 as KGHSH and CDR2 as LQKENI. The CDR3 is made up of 13 amino acids.

This clonotype occurred many times. The chain recombines TRBV9 with TRBJ1-2; a weak D match, TRBD1 (5 bases). With 6 bases removed from V and 4 bases from J, the gap between germline ends came to 16 bases. The CDR3 totals 14 residues. Germline lookup yields CDR1 SGDLS and CDR2 YYNGEE. DNA of the CDR3: TGTGCCAGCAACCGGGGGACGACCCCCTATGGCTACACCTTC. This sequence encodes CASNRGTTPYGYTF.

This clonotype came up a few times. The chain joins TRBV6-5 to TRBJ2-7; possibly TRBD1 for D (6 bases). Germline V lookup: CDR1 MNHEY, CDR2 SVGAGI. CDR3 length: 11 residues. V was trimmed by 4 bases and J by 9 bases, leaving 10 bases between them. CDR3 DNA sequence: TGTGCCAGCAGTTCAGGGGTGGTGCAGTACTTC. Its protein product is CASSSGVVQYF.

The V gene is TRBV14, the J gene TRBJ1-2, with D hard to call. The CDR3 extends over 13 amino acids. Trimming cost V 11 bases and J 0 bases, with 13 bases left between them. Per the germline V gene, CDR1 is SGHDN and CDR2 is FVKESK. The CDR3 is CARLQLSNYGYTF. Here the CDR3 DNA reads TGTGCCCGCCTTCAGCTATCTAACTATGGCTACACCTTC.

The sample holds a few counts of this clonotype. The J gene is TRBJ1-6, the V gene TRBV4-3; a weak D match, TRBD1 (5 bases). The CDR3 totals 15 residues. Germline values: CDR1 LGHNA, CDR2 YSLEER. Trimming cost V 1 base and J 10 bases, with 14 bases left between them. CDR3 DNA sequence: TGCGCCAGCAGCCAAGGGAGGCAGGGTGACTCACCCCTCCACTTT. It translates to CASSQGRQGDSPLHF.

This clonotype appeared many times. The gene calls are TRBV6-2 or TRBV6-3 and TRBJ1-1; 10 bases align to TRBD1. This CDR3 is built from 15 residues. Germline V gene sequence: CDR1 MNHEY, CDR2 SVGEGT. Germline trimming cut 11 bases from V and 5 bases from J; bases unmatched to any gene: 14. CDR3 residues: CACLRSGQGLTEAFF. CDR3 bases: TGTGCCTGCTTAAGATCGGGACAGGGGTTGACTGAAGCTTTCTTT.

The V call is TRBV20-1, the J call TRBJ1-6, with 9 bases that match TRBD1. The germline gives CDR1 DFQATT, CDR2 SNEGSKA (reference sequence). This CDR3 has 14 amino acids. Losses at the gene ends were 0 bases for V and 14 bases for J; bases not matched to a gene: 8. The CDR3, as DNA: TGCAGTGCTAGAGATTTCGGGACAGGGTTGACCCTCCACTTT. It codes for CSARDFGTGLTLHF.

This clonotype was picked up many times. V usage is TRBV4-2 and J usage is TRBJ2-7; D remains unclear. V gave up 2 bases and J gave up 6 bases, with 17 bases separating them. Germline values: CDR1 LGHNA, CDR2 YNFKEQ. The CDR3 runs to 15 residues. Here the CDR3 DNA reads TGTGCCAGCAGCCAAATGAGCAGTCCTTTTGTCGAGCAGTACTTC. It is translated as CASSQMSSPFVEQYF.